This TCR beta chain appears in the sequencing data of a study of cytomegalovirus exposure and HLA in healthy donors. Vbeta (60) and Jbeta (13) primers were used in the PCR. Using immunoSEQ multiplex PCR, the repertoire was profiled, and TCRdb retains in-frame clones only, with some absent. This sample contains roughly 80,000 clones. Trimming took off 2 bases at V and 4 bases at J, with 27 bases between the two ends. The CDR3 covers 19 residues. CDR1 is SGHRS and CDR2 is YFSETQ in the germline V gene. The sample was PBMCs. The rearrangement links TRBV5-1 to TRBJ1-2; the D gene is possibly TRBD1 (6 bases). The clonotype was recovered from a girl under 18 in good health and CMV-seropositive. The CDR3: CASSFRSHPDRAKTYGYTF. The CDR3 DNA reads TGCGCCAGCAGCTTCCGCTCGCACCCGGACAGAGCAAAGACCTATGGCTACACCTTC. Based on the CDR3 plus reference TRBV5-1 and TRBJ1-2, the full variable domain is KAGVTQTPRYLIKTRGQQVTLSCSPISGHRSVSWYQQTPGQGLQFLFEYFSETQRNKGNFPGRFSGRQFSNSRSEMNVSTLELGDSALYLCASSFRSHPDRAKTYGYTFGSGTRLTVV.